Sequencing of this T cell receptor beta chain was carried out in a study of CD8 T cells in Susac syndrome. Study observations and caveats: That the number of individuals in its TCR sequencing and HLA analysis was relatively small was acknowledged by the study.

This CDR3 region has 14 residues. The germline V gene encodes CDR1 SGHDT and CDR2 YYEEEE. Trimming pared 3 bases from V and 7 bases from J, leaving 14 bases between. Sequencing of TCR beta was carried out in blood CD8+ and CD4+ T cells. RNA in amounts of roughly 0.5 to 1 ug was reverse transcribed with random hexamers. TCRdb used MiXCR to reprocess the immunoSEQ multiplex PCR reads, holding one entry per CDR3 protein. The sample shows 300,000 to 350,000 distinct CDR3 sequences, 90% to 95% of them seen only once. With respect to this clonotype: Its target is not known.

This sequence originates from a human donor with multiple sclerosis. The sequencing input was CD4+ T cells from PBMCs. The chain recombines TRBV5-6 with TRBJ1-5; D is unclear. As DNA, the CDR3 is TGTGCCAGCAGCTCCCTGGACCAACGGCAGCCCCAGCATTTT. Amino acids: CASSSLDQRQPQHF.